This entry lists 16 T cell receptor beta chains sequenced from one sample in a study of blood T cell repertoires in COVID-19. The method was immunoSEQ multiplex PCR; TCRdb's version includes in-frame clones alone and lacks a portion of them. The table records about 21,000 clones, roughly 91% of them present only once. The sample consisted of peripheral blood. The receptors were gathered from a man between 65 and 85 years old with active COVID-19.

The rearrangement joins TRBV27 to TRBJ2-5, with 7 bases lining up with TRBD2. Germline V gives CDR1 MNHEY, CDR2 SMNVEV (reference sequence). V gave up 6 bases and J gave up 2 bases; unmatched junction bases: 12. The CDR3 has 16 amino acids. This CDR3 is CASREEGRGPQETQYF. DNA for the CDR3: TGTGCCAGCAGGGAGGAGGGGAGGGGCCCACAAGAGACCCAGTACTTC.

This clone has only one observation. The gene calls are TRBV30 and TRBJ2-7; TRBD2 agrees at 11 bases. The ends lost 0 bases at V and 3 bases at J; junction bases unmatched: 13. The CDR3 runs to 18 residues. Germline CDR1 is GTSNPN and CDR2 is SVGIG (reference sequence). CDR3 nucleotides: TGTGCCTGGAGTGTCCGGACTAGCGGGCCCCAACTCCGCTACGAGCAGTACTTC. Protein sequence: CAWSVRTSGPQLRYEQYF.

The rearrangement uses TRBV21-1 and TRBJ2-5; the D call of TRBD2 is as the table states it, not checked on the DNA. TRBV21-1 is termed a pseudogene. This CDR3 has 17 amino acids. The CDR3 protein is CASSNLTSGRGRETQYF. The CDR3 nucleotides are TGTGCCAGCAGCAACCTGACTAGCGGGAGGGGGCGTGAGACCCAGTACTTC.

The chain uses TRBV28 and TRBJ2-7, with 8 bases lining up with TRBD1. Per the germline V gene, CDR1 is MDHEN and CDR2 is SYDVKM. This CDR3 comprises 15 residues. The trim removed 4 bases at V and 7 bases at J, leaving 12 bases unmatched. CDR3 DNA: TGTGCCAGCAGTTCAAGCGGGCAGGGGGCTGTTGAGCAGTACTTC. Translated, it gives CASSSSGQGAVEQYF.

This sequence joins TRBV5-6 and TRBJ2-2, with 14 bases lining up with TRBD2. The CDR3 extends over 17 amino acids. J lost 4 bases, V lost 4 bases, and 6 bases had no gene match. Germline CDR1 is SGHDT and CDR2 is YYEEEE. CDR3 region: CASSRGLAGALTGELFF. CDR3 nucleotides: TGTGCCAGCAGCCGGGGACTAGCGGGGGCCCTCACCGGGGAGCTGTTTTTT.

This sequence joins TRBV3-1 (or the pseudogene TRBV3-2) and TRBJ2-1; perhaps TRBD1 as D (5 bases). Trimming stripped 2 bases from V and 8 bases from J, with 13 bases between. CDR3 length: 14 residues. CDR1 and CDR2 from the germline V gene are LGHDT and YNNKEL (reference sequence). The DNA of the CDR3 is TGTGCCAGCAGCCAAAGGGGTCTAAACCATGAGCAGTTCTTC. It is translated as CASSQRGLNHEQFF.

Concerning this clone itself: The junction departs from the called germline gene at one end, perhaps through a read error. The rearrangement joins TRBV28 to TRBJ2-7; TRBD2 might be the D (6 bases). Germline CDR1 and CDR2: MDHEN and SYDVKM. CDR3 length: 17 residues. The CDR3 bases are TGTGCCAGCAGTTCGGGGAGCCAGCGGGCGATCTCCTACGAGCAGCACTTC. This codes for CASSSGSQRAISYEQHF.

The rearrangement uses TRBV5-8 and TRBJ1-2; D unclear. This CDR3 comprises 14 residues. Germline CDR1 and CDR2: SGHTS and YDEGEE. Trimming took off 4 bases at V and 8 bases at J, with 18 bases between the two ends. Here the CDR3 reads CASSRFGGVLGYTF. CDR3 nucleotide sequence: TGTGCCAGCAGCAGATTTGGCGGGGTATTGGGCTACACCTTC.

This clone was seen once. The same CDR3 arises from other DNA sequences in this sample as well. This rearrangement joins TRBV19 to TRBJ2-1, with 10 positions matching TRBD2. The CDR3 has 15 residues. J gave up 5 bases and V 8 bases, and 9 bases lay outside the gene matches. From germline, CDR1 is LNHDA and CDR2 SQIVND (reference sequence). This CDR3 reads CASRRSGGGNNEQFF. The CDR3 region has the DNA TGTGCCAGTCGGCGCAGCGGGGGGGGGAACAATGAGCAGTTCTTC.

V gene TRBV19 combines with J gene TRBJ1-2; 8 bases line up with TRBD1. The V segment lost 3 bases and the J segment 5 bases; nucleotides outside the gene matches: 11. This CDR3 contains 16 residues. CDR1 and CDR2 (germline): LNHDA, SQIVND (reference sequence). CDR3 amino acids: CASSISGQGARYGYTF. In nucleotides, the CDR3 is TGTGCCAGTAGTATTTCTGGGCAGGGGGCGCGGTATGGCTACACCTTC.

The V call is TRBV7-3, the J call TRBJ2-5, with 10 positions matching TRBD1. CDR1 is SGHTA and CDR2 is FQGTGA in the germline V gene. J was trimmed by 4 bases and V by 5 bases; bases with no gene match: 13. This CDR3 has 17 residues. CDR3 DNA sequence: TGTGCCAGCAGCAAATCCGACAGGGGGCGAGGCAGAGAGACCCAGTACTTC. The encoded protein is CASSKSDRGRGRETQYF.

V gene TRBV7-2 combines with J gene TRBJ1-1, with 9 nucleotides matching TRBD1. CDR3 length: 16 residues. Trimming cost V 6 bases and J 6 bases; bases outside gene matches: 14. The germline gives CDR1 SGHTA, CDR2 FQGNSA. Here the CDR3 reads CASRTGTGTPGSEAFF. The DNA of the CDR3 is TGTGCCAGCAGAACCGGGACAGGGACCCCCGGGTCTGAAGCTTTCTTT.

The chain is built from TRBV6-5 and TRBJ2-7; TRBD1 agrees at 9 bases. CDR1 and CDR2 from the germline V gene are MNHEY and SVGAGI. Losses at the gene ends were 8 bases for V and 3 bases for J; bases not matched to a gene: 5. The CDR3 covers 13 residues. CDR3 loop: CASGTGSIYEQYF. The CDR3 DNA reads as TGTGCCAGCGGGACAGGGTCTATCTACGAGCAGTACTTC.

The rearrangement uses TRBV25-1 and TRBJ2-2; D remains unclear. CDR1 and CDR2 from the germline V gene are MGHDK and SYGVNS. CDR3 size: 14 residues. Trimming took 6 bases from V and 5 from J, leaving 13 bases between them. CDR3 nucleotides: TGTGCCAGCAGGTCAGGTATTGCGACCGGGGAGCTGTTTTTT. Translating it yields CASRSGIATGELFF.

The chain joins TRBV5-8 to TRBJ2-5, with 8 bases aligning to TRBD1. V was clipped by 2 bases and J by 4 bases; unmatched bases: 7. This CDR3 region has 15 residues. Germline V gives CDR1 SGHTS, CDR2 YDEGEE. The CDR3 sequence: CASSFLGQGGETQYF. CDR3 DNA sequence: TGTGCCAGCAGCTTCCTCGGACAGGGTGGAGAGACCCAGTACTTC.

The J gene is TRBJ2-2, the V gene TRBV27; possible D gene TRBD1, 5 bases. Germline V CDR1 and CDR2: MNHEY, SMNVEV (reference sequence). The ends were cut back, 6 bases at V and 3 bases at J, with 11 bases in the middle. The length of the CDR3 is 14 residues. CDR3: CASSRGRDTGELFF. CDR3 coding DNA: TGTGCCAGCAGCCGAGGCAGGGACACCGGGGAGCTGTTTTTT.